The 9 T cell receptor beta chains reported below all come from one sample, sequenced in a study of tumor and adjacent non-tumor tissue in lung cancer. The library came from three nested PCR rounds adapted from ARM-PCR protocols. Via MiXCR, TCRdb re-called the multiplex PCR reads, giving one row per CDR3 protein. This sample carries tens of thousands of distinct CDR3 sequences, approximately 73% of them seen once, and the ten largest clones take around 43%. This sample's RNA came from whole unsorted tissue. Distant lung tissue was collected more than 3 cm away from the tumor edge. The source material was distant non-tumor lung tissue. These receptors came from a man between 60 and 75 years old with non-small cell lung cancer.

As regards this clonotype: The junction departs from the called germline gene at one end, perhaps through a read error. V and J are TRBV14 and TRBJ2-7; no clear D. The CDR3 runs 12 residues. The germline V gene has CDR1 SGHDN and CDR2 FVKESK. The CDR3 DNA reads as TGTGTCAGCACCCCTGCCCACTACGAGCAGTACTTC. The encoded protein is CVSTPAHYEQYF. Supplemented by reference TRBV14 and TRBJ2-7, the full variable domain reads EAGVTQFPSHSVIEKGQTVTLRCDPISGHDNLYWYRRVMGKEIKFLLHFVKESKQDESGMPNNRFLAERTGGTYSTLKVQPAELEDSGVYFCVSTPAHYEQYFGPGTRLTVT.

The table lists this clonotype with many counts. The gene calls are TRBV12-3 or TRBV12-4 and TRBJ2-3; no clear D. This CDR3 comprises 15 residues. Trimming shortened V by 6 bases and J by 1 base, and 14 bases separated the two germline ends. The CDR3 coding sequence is TGTGCCAGCAGAATGGACCCTCCGGGCACAGATACGCAGTATTTT. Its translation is CASRMDPPGTDTQYF.

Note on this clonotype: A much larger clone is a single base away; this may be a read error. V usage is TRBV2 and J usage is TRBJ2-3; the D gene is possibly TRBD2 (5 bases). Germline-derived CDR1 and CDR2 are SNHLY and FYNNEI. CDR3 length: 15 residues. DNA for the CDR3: TGTGCCAGCAGTGCCGTCGGGTCTAGCACAGATACGCAGTGTTTT. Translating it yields CASSAVGSSTDTQCF.

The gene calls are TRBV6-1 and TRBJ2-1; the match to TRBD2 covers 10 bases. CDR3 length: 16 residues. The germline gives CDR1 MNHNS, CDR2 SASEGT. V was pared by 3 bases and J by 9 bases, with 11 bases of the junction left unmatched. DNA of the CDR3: TGTGCCAGCAGTGAGAGGACTAGCGGAAGATTCGGTGAGCAGTTCTTC. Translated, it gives CASSERTSGRFGEQFF.

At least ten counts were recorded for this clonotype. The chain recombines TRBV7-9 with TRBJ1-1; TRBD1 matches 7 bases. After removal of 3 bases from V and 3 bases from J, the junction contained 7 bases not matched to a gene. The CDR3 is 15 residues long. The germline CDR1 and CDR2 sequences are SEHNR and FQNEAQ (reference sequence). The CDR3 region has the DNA TGTGCCAGCAGCTTCAGGGGGATGGGGGACACTGAAGCTTTCTTT. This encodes CASSFRGMGDTEAFF. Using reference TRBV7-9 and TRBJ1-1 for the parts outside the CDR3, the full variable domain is DTGVSQNPRHKITKRGQNVTFRCDPISEHNRLYWYRQTLGQGPEFLTYFQNEAQLEKSRLLSDRFSAERPKGSFSTLEIQRTEQGDSAMYLCASSFRGMGDTEAFFGQGTRLTVV.

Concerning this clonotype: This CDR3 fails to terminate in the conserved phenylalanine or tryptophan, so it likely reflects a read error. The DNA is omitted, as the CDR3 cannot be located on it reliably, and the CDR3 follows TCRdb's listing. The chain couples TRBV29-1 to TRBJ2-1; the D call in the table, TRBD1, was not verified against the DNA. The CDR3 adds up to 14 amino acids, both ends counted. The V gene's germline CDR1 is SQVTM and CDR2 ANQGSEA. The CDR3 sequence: CSVQGQGAAREHFL.

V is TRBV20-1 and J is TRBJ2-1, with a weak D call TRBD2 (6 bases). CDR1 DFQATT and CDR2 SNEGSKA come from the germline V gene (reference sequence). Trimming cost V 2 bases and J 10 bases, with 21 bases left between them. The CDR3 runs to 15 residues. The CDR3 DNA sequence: TGCAGTGCTAGATTAGCCGGGGGAATCTCAAGCGAGCAGTTCTTC. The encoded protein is CSARLAGGISSEQFF.

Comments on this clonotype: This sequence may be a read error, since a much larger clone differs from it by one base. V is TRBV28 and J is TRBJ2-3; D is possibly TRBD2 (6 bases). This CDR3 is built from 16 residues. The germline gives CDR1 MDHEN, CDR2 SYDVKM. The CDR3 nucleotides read TGTGCCAACAGTTGGGTTAGCGATGAGGAGGGAGATACGCAGTATTTT. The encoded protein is CANSWVSDEEGDTQYF.

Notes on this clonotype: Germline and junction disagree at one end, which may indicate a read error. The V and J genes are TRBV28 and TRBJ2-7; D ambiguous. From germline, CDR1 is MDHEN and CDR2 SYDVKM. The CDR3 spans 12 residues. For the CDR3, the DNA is TGTGTCAGCAGGTTAGGCTCCTCAGAGCAATACTTC. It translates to CVSRLGSSEQYF.